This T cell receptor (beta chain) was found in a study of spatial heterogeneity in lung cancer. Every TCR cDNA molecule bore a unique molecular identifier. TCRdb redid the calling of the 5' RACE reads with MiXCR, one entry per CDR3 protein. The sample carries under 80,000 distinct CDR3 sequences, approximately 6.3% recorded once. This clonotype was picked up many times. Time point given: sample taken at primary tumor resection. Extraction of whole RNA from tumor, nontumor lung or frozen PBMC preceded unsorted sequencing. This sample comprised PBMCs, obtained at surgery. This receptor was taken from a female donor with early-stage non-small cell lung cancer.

The CDR3 DNA reads as TGTGCCAGCAGCCGGGACCTCAGGCGGAACACTGAAGCTTTCTTT. Translated, it gives CASSRDLRRNTEAFF. This chain joins TRBV14 and TRBJ1-1; TRBD1 might be the D (5 bases). The CDR3 consists of 15 residues. Trimming removed 4 bases at V and 1 base at J, with 13 bases between. Germline values: CDR1 SGHDN, CDR2 FVKESK.